These T cell receptor beta chains were read from a single sample in a study of CD8+ T cells in alopecia areata. Clones were sequenced by immunoSEQ multiplex PCR, and TCRdb holds only the in-frame ones, with some missing. The repertoire has under 200,000 clones, around 59% of them found once; the top ten carry 12% to 15%. Sequences were derived from CD4+ T cells sorted from blood, sampled at week 24, from a patient treated with tofacitinib. The source is a human donor with alopecia areata. CDR3s include the opening cysteine and the closing phenylalanine or tryptophan. The D gene is left open where the match is weak. Rows give clone size only sometimes, using once, few, many, or a class for an expanded clone.

abundance,v_gene,j_gene,d_gene,CDR3nt,CDR3aa
NA,TRBV19,TRBJ1-6,TRBD1,TGTGCCAGTAGTATAAGGACAGGGGCCCTTAATTCACCCCTCCACTTT,CASSIRTGALNSPLHF
NA,TRBV30,TRBJ2-4,NA,TGTGCCTGGAGTATCAGCAAAAACATTCAGTACTTC,CAWSISKNIQYF
NA,TRBV5-1,TRBJ2-3,NA,TGCGCCAGCAGCGTCCAGGGTTCCGCAGATACGCAGTATTTT,CASSVQGSADTQYF
NA,TRBV5-4,TRBJ1-2,TRBD1,TGTGCCAGCAGCCGGGGACAGGGGGACTATGGCTACACCTTC,CASSRGQGDYGYTF
few,TRBV18,TRBJ2-1,TRBD1,TGTGCCAGCTCACCGGGACAGGGGAACAATGAGCAGTTCTTC,CASSPGQGNNEQFF
NA,TRBV30,TRBJ1-5,TRBD1,TGTGCCTGGAGCCGACAGGGACTTGAGCCCCAGCATTTT,CAWSRQGLEPQHF
few,TRBV29-1,TRBJ2-3,NA,TGCAGCGTTGAAGGGGGTGGAGATACGCAGTATTTT,CSVEGGGDTQYF
few,TRBV4-1,TRBJ1-3,NA,TGCGCCAGCAGCCAAGTTATAGGCCGCTCTGGAAACACCATATATTTT,CASSQVIGRSGNTIYF
NA,TRBV6-1,TRBJ2-3,NA,TGTGCCAGCAGTGAAGGCGGTAATACGCAGTATTTT,CASSEGGNTQYF
NA,TRBV7-2,TRBJ2-3,NA,TGTGCCAGCAGCTTAGACCAGAGGGCTCCGCAGTATTTT,CASSLDQRAPQYF
few,TRBV29-1,TRBJ2-3,NA,TGCAGCGTCGTCAGGTCTCGCACAGATACGCAGTATTTT,CSVVRSRTDTQYF
medium-sized,TRBV2,TRBJ1-5,NA,TGTGCCAGCAGTAGGGGAGAAAATCAGCCCCAGCATTTT,CASSRGENQPQHF
NA,TRBV2,TRBJ2-3,NA,TGTGCCAGCAGTGTCCGTATCACCGGGGGGCAGACAGATACGCAGTATTTT,CASSVRITGGQTDTQYF
few,TRBV19,TRBJ1-5,TRBD1,TGTGCCAGTAGGGACAGGGGTGGTCAGCCCCAGCATTTT,CASRDRGGQPQHF
few,TRBV25-1,TRBJ1-1,TRBD1,TGTGCCAGCAGTGAGCGTAGGACAGGTGAAGCTTTCTTT,CASSERRTGEAFF
NA,TRBV7-2,TRBJ2-1,TRBD1,TGTGCCAGCAGCTTAATAGTAGGACAGGGCACTGAGCAGTTCTTC,CASSLIVGQGTEQFF
NA,TRBV5-1,TRBJ2-7,NA,TGCGCCAGCAGCCAAAACGCGGGCAGGACCCACGAGCAGTACTTC,CASSQNAGRTHEQYF
NA,TRBV6-6,TRBJ2-1,NA,TGTGCCAGCAGTTACTCCAGGGTTTACAATGAGCAGTTCTTC,CASSYSRVYNEQFF
NA,TRBV4-1,TRBJ2-7,NA,TGCGCCAGCAGCCAAGAAGGTAGGAGGGACCTAGGTTCCTACGAGCAGTACTTC,CASSQEGRRDLGSYEQYF
NA,TRBV7-9,TRBJ1-2,NA,TGTGCCAGCAGCCCACAGGGCTGGGGCTACACCTTC,CASSPQGWGYTF
few,TRBV15,TRBJ2-5,TRBD1,TGTGCCACCAGCAGAGGAGTAGGGACAGGGGAAGAGACCCAGTACTTC,CATSRGVGTGEETQYF
once,TRBV19,TRBJ2-7,NA,TGTGCCAGTAGCCTGGACACCTCCTACGAGCAGTACTTC,CASSLDTSYEQYF
few,TRBV7-2,TRBJ2-7,NA,TGTGCCAGCAGCTTAGATAAGTCTAGGGTGGGGTACTTC,CASSLDKSRVGYF
NA,TRBV18,TRBJ2-5,NA,TGTGCCAGCTCACCACTTCAACACGGGGAGACCCAGTACTTC,CASSPLQHGETQYF
once,TRBV2,TRBJ1-1,NA,TGTGCCAGCACTTGGTCGGAGAACACTGAAGCTTTCTTT,CASTWSENTEAFF
NA,TRBV2,TRBJ1-2,NA,TGTGCCAGCAGTGGTTGGGGTGGCTACACCTTC,CASSGWGGYTF
NA,TRBV2,TRBJ2-7,NA,TGTGCCAGCAGTGAAGCGCTATTGGACTACGAGCAGTACTTC,CASSEALLDYEQYF
NA,TRBV27,TRBJ1-1,NA,TGTGCCAGCAAGGGGGGGCAACTTGAAGCTTTCTTT,CASKGGQLEAFF
NA,TRBV6-5,TRBJ2-7,TRBD2,TGTGCCACACGGGCGGCAGGGACTACCTACGAGCAGTACTTC,CATRAAGTTYEQYF
few,TRBV2,TRBJ2-7,TRBD1,TGTGCCAGCAGTGATCTCCTTACAGGGGGGGAGCAGTACTTC,CASSDLLTGGEQYF
NA,TRBV10-1,TRBJ2-3,NA,TGCGCCAGCAGTGATCGGACCCCCGAGGGCACAGATACGCAGTATTTT,CASSDRTPEGTDTQYF
NA,TRBV7-8,TRBJ2-3,NA,TGTGCCAGCAATTACAGTGCCCCGGTACTCCGCACAGATACGCAGTATTTT,CASNYSAPVLRTDTQYF
NA,TRBV29-1,TRBJ2-2,TRBD1,TGCAGCGTAACCGACAGGGGGCGAGAGTACGGGGAGCTGTTTTTT,CSVTDRGREYGELFF
once,TRBV7-9,TRBJ2-7,TRBD1,TGTGCCAGCAGCACCGGGACAGGGAACTACGAGCAGTACTTC,CASSTGTGNYEQYF
NA,TRBV20-1,TRBJ2-5,NA,TGCAGTGCCGTGGGTCGAGAGACCCAGTACTTC,CSAVGRETQYF
NA,TRBV9,TRBJ2-5,NA,TGTGCCAGCAGCGAGTATCCAGGGGGAGGGAAGACCCAGTACTTC,CASSEYPGGGKTQYF
NA,TRBV5-1,TRBJ1-6,TRBD1,TGCGCCAGCAGCTTGGGGGACAGGGGGCTCTCACCCCTCCACTTT,CASSLGDRGLSPLHF
NA,TRBV9,TRBJ2-7,TRBD2,TGTGCCAGCAGCGTGAGTAGCGGGGCCTCCTACGAGCAGTACTTC,CASSVSSGASYEQYF
few,TRBV4-2,TRBJ2-1,TRBD1,TGTGCCAGCAAAACCCAGAGAGGGGGCTTCCACAATGAGCAGTTCTTC,CASKTQRGGFHNEQFF
NA,TRBV18,TRBJ2-5,NA,TGTGCCAGCTCACCACGGACGCAAGAGACCCAGTACTTC,CASSPRTQETQYF
NA,TRBV5-6,TRBJ2-4,TRBD2,TGTGCCAGCAGCTTGGGGGATTGGGGACTAGCGTTGCAAAACGGGTACTTC,CASSLGDWGLALQNGYF
few,TRBV6-5,TRBJ2-1,TRBD1,TGTGCCAGCAGCAGGACAGGGAATAGCGATGAGCAGTTCTTC,CASSRTGNSDEQFF
NA,TRBV29-1,TRBJ1-2,NA,TGCAGCGTTGTCCCGGGACGCAACTCCTATGGCTACACCTTC,CSVVPGRNSYGYTF
few,TRBV30,TRBJ1-1,NA,TGTGCCTGGAGGCCCTCATCGGCTATTTTCATGAACACTGAAGCTTTCTTT,CAWRPSSAIFMNTEAFF
few,TRBV29-1,TRBJ2-7,NA,TGCAGCGTCAAACCCAGGGGCGAGCAGTACTTC,CSVKPRGEQYF
NA,TRBV4-2,TRBJ2-2,NA,TGTGCCAGCAGCCAGGAGGACGCCGGGGAGCTGTTTTTT,CASSQEDAGELFF
NA,TRBV27,TRBJ2-3,TRBD2,TGTGCCAGCAGTTTACGAGTACTAGCGGATAGCACAGATACGCAGTATTTT,CASSLRVLADSTDTQYF
NA,TRBV11-2,TRBJ2-5,NA,TGTGCCAGCAGCTTAGGGGGGGCCCCAGAGACCCAGTACTTC,CASSLGGAPETQYF
NA,TRBV6-1,TRBJ1-2,NA,TGTGCCAGCAACCCGGACAGCTACACCTTC,CASNPDSYTF
NA,TRBV2,TRBJ2-5,NA,TGTGCCAGCAGTGCCCTACGGTCCGGAGAGACCCAGTACTTC,CASSALRSGETQYF
once,TRBV20-1,TRBJ2-3,NA,TGCAGTGCTAGGTGGGCGGATACGCAGTATTTT,CSARWADTQYF
NA,TRBV7-9,TRBJ2-7,NA,TGTGCCAGCAGCTTAGAGTACGAGCAGTACTTC,CASSLEYEQYF
few,TRBV5-4,TRBJ1-6,NA,TGTGCCAGCACCCTATCCGGGACGGATAATTCACCCCTCCACTTT,CASTLSGTDNSPLHF
NA,TRBV5-1,TRBJ1-1,TRBD1,TGCGCCAGCAGCTCGGGGACAGCCCACACTGAAGCTTTCTTT,CASSSGTAHTEAFF
NA,TRBV6-1,TRBJ2-1,TRBD2,TGTGCCAGCAGTGAAGGGGGACTAGCCTCCGGCGGGCAGTTCTTC,CASSEGGLASGGQFF